Sequencing of this T cell receptor (beta chain) was carried out in a study of beta chain features in type 1 diabetes. Across the study: Cell yields, age and gender were similar between patients and healthy donors.

The authors reverse transcribed all of the isolated RNA, so sequencing captured expressed TCRB transcripts. Sequenced by immunoSEQ multiplex PCR; TCRdb stores in-frame clones only, minus some. Of a few hundred thousand clones in the sample, 9.5% to 11% were seen once. This CDR3 region has 14 residues. The ends lost 3 bases at V and 5 bases at J; junction bases unmatched: 6. Germline CDR1 KGHSH, CDR2 LQKENI. The sample comprised naive CD4+ T cells from blood. This TCR came from a woman in her twenties or thirties in good health. The chain combines TRBV18 with TRBJ2-7, with TRBD1 identical over 8 bases. CDR3 sequence (DNA): TGTGCCAGCTCACCGAGTCAGGGGGCAAACGAGCAGTACTTC. It codes for CASSPSQGANEQYF.